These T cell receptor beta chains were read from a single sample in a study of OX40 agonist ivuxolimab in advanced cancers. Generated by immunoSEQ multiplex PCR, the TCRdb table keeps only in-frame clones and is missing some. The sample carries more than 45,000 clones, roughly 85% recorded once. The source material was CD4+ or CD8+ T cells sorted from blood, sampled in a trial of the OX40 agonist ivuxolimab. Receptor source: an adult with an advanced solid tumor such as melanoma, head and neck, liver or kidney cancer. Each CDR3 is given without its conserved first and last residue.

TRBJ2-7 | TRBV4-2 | ASSRYRDLLYEQY
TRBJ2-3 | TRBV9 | ASSVGVSGDTDTQY
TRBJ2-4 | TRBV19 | ASSIRR
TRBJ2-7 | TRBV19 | ASSPTGDRGREQY
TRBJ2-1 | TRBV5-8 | ASSLGGSSYNEQF
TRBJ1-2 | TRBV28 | ASDRQGYDGYT
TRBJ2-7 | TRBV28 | ASSVTAGEQY
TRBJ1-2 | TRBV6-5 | ASSSRPENGYT
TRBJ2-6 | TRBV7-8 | ASSFTGSGANVLT
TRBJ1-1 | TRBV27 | ASSLRRDTEAF
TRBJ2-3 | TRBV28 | ASSLGHTTDTQY
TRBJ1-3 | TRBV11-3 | ASSLRFTGNTIY
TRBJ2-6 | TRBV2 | ASSTGGTGPSLA
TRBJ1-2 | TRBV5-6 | ASSPDRQGWLGYT
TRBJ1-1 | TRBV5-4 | ASSVDPNTEAF
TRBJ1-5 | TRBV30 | AWGASSNQPQH
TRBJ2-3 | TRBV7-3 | ASSLKGGGGWATDTQY
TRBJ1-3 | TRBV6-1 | ASSESRVGNTIY
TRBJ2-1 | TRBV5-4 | ASAGVSEQF
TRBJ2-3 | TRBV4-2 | ASSQGRESTDTQY
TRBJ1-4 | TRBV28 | ATPGEGSTNEKLF
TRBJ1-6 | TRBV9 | ASSKGTRGSPLH
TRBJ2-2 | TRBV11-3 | ASSSTLSGELF
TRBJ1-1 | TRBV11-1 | ASSQYRVDTEAF
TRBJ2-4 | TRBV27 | ARAHFESGTKNIQY
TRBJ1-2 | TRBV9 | ASSPTDSTGGYT
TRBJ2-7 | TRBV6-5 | ASRRRQESSYEQY
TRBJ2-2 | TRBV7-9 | ASSKHRDREGELF
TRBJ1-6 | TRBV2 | AAWGGQGESPLH
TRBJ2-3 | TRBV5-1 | ASSLDGKAGVITDTQY
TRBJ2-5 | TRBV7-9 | ASSRGTGGPLGETQY
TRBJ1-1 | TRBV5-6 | ASRGREAEAF
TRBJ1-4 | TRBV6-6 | ASSRQGQEKLF
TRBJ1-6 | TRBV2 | ASSARGYNSPLH
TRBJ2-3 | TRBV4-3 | ASSQDAGGADTQY
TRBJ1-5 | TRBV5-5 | ASSSHEGPFSPQH
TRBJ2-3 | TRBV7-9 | AAGSTASTDTQY
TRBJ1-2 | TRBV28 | AGSQRGVTLNGYT
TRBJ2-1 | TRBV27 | ASSLAMKSEQF
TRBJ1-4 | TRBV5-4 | ASSSGQNVEKLF
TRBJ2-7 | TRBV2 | ASSPPGVSSYEQY
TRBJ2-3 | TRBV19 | ATGGGRAQADTQY
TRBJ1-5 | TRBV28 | ASGTPGGHESNQPQH
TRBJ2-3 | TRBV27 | ASRPGFTPTDTQY
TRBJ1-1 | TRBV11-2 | ASSLLLGQNTEAF
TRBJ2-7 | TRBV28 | ASSLYSYEQY
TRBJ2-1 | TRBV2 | ASRDSGSYNEQF
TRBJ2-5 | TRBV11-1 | ASSPSDRGQETQY
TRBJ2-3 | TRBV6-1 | ASSERSRGFTDTQY
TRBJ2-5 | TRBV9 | ASSVTWRTNQY